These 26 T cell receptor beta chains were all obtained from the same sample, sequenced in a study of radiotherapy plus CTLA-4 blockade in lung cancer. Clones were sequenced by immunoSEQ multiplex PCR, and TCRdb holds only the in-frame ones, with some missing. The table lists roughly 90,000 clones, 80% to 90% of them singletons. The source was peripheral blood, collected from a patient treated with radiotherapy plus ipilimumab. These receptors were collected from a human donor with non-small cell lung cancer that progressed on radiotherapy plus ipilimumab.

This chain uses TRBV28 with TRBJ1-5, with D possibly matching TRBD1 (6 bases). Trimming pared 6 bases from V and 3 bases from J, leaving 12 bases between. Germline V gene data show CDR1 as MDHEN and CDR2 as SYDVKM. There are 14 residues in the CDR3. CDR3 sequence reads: CASRTGLSNQPQHF. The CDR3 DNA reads TGTGCCAGCAGGACAGGATTATCCAATCAGCCCCAGCATTTT.

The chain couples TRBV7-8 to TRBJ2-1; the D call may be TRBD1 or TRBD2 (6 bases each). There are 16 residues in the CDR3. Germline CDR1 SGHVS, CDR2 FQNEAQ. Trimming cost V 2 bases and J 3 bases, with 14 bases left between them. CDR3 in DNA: TGTGCCAGCAGCTTAATGTCGGGGGCGCACTACAATGAGCAGTTCTTC. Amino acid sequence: CASSLMSGAHYNEQFF.

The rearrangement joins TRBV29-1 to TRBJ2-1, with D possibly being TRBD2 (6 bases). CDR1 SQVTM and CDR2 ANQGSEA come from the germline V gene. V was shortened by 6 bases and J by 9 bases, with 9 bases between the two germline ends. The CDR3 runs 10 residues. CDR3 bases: TGCAGCGTGCGGGACTCTGAGCAGTTCTTC. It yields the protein CSVRDSEQFF.

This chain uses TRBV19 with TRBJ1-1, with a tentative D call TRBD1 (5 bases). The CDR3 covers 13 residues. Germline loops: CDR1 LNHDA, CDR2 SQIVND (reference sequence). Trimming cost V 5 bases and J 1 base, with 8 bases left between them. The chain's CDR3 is CASSGAGNTEAFF. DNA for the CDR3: TGTGCCAGTAGTGGGGCGGGGAACACTGAAGCTTTCTTT.

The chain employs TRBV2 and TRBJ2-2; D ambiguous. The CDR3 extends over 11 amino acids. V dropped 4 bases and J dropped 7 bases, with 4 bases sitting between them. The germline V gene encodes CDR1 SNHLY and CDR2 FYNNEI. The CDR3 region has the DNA TGTGCCAGCAGTGTTGGCGGGGAGCTGTTTTTT. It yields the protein CASSVGGELFF.

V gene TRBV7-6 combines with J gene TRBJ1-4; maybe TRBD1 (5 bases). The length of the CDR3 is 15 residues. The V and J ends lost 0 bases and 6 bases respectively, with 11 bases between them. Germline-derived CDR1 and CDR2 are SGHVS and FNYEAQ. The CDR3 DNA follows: TGTGCCAGCAGCTTAGCCCAGGGAGGGCATGAAAAACTGTTTTTT. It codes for CASSLAQGGHEKLFF.

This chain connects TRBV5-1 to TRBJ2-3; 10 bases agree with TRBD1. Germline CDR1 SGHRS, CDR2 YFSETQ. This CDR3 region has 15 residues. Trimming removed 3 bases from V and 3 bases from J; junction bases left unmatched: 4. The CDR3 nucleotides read TGCGCCAGCAGCTGGTGGGGACAGGGGACAGATACGCAGTATTTT. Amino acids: CASSWWGQGTDTQYF.

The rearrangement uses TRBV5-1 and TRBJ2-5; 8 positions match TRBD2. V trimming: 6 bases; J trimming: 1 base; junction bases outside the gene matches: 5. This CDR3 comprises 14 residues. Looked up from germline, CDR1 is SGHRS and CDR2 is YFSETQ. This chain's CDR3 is CASKPGLGQETQYF. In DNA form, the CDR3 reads TGCGCCAGCAAACCGGGACTAGGCCAAGAGACCCAGTACTTC.

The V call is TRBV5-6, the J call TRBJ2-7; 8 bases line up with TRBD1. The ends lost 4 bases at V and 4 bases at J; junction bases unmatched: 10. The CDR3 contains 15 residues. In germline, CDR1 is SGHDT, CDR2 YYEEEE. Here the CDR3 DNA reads TGTGCCAGCAGCCCCGGGACAGGTGAAGGGTACGAGCAGTACTTC. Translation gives CASSPGTGEGYEQYF.

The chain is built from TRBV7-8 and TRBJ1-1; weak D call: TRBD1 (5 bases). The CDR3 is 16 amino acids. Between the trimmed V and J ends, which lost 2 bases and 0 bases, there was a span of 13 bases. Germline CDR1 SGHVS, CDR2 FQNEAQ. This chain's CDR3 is CASSLFGRGVNTEAFF. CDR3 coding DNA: TGTGCCAGCAGCTTATTCGGTCGGGGCGTGAACACTGAAGCTTTCTTT.

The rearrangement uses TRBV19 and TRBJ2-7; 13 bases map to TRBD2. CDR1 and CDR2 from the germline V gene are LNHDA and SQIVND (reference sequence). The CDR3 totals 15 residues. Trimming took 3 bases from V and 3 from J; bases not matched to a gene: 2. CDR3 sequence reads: CASSITSGRDYEQYF. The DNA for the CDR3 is TGTGCCAGTAGTATCACTAGCGGGAGGGACTACGAGCAGTACTTC.

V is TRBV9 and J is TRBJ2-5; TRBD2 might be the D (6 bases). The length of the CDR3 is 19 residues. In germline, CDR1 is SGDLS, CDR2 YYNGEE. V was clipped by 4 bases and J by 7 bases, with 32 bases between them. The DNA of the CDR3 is TGTGCCAGCAGCAAAGGGGCAGGGAGGCTCGAGGGCGCCGAGTGGACCCAGTACTTC. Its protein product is CASSKGAGRLEGAEWTQYF.

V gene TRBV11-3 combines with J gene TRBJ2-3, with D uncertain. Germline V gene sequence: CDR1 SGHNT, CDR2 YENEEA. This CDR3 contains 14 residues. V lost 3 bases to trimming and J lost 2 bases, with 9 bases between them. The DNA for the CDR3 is TGTGCCAGCAGCTTCCCCCACAACACAGATACGCAGTATTTT. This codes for CASSFPHNTDTQYF.

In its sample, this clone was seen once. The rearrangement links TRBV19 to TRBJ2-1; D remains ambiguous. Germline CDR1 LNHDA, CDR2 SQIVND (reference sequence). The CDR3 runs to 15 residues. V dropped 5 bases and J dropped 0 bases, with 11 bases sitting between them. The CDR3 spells CASSLTASSYNEQFF. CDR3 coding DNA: TGTGCCAGTAGTCTCACCGCGAGCTCCTACAATGAGCAGTTCTTC.

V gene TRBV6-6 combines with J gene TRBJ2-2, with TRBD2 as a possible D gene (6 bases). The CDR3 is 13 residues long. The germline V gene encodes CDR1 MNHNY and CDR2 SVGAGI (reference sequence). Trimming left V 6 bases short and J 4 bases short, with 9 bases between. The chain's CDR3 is CASSPGGTGELFF. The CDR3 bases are TGTGCCAGCAGCCCCGGGGGCACCGGGGAGCTGTTTTTT.

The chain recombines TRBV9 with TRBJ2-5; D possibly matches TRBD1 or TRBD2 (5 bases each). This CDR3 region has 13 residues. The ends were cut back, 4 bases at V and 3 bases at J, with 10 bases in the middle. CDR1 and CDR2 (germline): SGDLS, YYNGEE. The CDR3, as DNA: TGTGCCAGCAGCCCATTGGGGGAAGAGACCCAGTACTTC. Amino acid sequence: CASSPLGEETQYF.

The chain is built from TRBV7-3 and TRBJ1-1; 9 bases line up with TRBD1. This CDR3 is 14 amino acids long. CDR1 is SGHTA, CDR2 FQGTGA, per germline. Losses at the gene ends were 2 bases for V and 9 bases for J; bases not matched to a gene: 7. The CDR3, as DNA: TGTGCCAGCAGCTTAGGGACAGGGACGTCTCAAGCTTTCTTT. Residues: CASSLGTGTSQAFF.

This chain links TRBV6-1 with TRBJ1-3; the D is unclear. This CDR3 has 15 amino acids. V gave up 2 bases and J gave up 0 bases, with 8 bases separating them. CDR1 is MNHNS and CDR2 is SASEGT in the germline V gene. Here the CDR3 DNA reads TGTGCCAGCAGTGAATTTTGGAGCTCTGGAAACACCATATATTTT. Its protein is CASSEFWSSGNTIYF.

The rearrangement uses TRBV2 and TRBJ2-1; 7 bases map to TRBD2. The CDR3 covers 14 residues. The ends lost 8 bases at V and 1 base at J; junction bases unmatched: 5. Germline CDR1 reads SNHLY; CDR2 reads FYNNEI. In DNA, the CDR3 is TGTGCCAGCGGGGCGGGAGTGTCCTACAATGAGCAGTTCTTC. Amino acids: CASGAGVSYNEQFF.

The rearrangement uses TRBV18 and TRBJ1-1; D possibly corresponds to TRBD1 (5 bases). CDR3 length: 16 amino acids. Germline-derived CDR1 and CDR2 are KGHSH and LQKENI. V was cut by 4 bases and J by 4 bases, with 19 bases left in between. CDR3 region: CASSLGGSRAITEAFF. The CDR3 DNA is TGTGCCAGCTCACTGGGTGGGTCCAGGGCTATCACTGAAGCTTTCTTT.

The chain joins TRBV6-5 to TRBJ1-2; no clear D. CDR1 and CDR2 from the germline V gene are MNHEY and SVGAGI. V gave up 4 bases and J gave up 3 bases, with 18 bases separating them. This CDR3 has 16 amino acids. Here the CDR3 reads CASSFTDSFWDYGYTF. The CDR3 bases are TGTGCCAGCAGTTTCACAGACTCTTTCTGGGACTATGGCTACACCTTC.

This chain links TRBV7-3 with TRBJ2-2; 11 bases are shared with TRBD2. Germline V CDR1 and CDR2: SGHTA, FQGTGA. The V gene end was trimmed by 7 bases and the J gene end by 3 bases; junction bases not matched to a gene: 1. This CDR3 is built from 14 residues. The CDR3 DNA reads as TGTGCCAGCAAACTAGCGGGAGACACCGGGGAGCTGTTTTTT. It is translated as CASKLAGDTGELFF.

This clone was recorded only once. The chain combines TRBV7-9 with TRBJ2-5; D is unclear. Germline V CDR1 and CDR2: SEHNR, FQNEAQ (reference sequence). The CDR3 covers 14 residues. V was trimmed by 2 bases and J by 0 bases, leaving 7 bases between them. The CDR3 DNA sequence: TGTGCCAGCAGCTTAAGAGATTACCAAGAGACCCAGTACTTC. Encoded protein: CASSLRDYQETQYF.

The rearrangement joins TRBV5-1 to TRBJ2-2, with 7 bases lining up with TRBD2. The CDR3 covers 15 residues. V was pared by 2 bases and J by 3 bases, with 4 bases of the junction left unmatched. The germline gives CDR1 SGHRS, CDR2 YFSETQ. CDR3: CASSFEGRDTGELFF. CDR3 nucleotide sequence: TGCGCCAGCAGCTTTGAAGGGAGGGACACCGGGGAGCTGTTTTTT.

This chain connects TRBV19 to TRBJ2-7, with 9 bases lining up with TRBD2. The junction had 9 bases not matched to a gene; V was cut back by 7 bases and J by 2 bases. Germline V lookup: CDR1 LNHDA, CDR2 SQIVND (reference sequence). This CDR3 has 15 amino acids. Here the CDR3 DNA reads TGTGCCAGTAAGCGGGGAGCGGGAGGTCCCTACGAGCAGTACTTC. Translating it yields CASKRGAGGPYEQYF.

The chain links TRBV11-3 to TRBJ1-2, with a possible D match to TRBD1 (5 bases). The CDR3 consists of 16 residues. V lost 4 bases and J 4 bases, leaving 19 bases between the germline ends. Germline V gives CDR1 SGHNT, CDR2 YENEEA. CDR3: CASSSQFRAGVYGYTF. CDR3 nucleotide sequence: TGTGCCAGCAGCTCGCAATTTCGCGCGGGGGTCTATGGCTACACCTTC.